This T cell receptor (beta chain) was identified during a study of T cell responses to AZD1222 COVID-19 vaccine. The protocol was immunoSEQ multiplex PCR, while the TCRdb copy is restricted to in-frame clones and leaves out a portion. The sample contains 140,000 to 150,000 clones, under 95% of which appear only once. The CDR3 spans 13 residues. Germline assignment: CDR1 KGHDR and CDR2 SFDVKD. V gave up 9 bases and J gave up 0 bases, with 11 bases separating them. In regard to this clone: Its antigen is still unknown.

General observations from the study: Among AZD1222 vaccinees, only six were seropositive at baseline. Clonal diversity may have been underestimated in mostly white British donors. None of the repertoires were sampled until the peak T cell response had passed.

This sequence originates from an adult in good health. This sequence joins TRBV24-1 and TRBJ2-7; unclear D gene. Sequenced material: peripheral blood, taken on day 0 of AZD1222 vaccination. The CDR3 spells CATGWKSSYEQYF. CDR3 nucleotide sequence: TGTGCCACCGGGTGGAAGTCCTCCTACGAGCAGTACTTC.